The 23 T cell receptor beta chains below come from one sample, sequenced in a study of technical replicates of blood from several donors. Only in-frame clones appear in the TCRdb table, and some are missing; sequencing was by immunoSEQ multiplex PCR. Of roughly 80,000 clones in the sample, around 91% were seen once. The sample comprised T cells isolated from PBMCs. All receptors derive from a human donor in good health.

This rearrangement joins TRBV11-1 to TRBJ2-7; weak D call: TRBD1 (6 bases). The CDR3 spans 14 residues. V was trimmed by 5 bases and J by 3 bases, leaving 14 bases between them. Germline CDR1 reads SGHAT; CDR2 reads FQDESV (reference sequence). CDR3 nucleotide sequence: TGTGCCAGCAGCCGAGAAGGGGACATCTACGAGCAGTACTTC. Encoded protein: CASSREGDIYEQYF.

The V and J genes are TRBV29-1 and TRBJ2-5; D is uncertain. Germline V CDR1 and CDR2: SQVTM, ANQGSEA. V lost 6 bases, J lost 5 bases, and 4 bases lay in between. This CDR3 comprises 9 residues. This CDR3 is CSVEETQYF. The CDR3 DNA reads as TGCAGCGTCGAGGAGACCCAGTACTTC.

This clone appeared a single time. The V and J genes are TRBV6-1 and TRBJ1-2; possible D gene TRBD1, 6 bases. CDR1 MNHNS and CDR2 SASEGT come from the germline V gene. Trimming removed 6 bases from V and 8 bases from J, with 16 bases in between. The CDR3 extends over 13 amino acids. For the CDR3, the DNA is TGTGCCAGCAGGGATACAGGGATCTGGGGCTACACCTTC. It encodes CASRDTGIWGYTF.

The chain carries TRBV28 and TRBJ2-7; the match to TRBD2 covers 8 bases. The CDR3 sequence is 16 residues long. The germline CDR1 and CDR2 sequences are MDHEN and SYDVKM. V lost 1 base to trimming and J lost 0 bases; unmatched junction nucleotides: 5. The CDR3 DNA reads as TGTGCCAGCAGTTTATCAAGCGGGAGTATCTCCTACGAGCAGTACTTC. This translates into CASSLSSGSISYEQYF. Using reference TRBV28 and TRBJ2-7 for the parts outside the CDR3, the full variable domain is DVKVTQSSRYLVKRTGEKVFLECVQDMDHENMFWYRQDPGLGLRLIYFSYDVKMKEKGDIPEGYSVSREKKERFSLILESASTNQTSMYLCASSLSSGSISYEQYFGPGTRLTVT.

This clone was observed a handful of times. The V call is TRBV19, the J call TRBJ1-5, with TRBD1 matching 7 bases. The junction had 16 bases not matched to a gene; V was cut back by 3 bases and J by 5 bases. This CDR3 has 18 residues. Germline V gives CDR1 LNHDA, CDR2 SQIVND (reference sequence). In DNA, the CDR3 is TGTGCCAGTAGTATTCTGGGCAGGGGGTCCGGCTTCGATCAGCCCCAGCATTTT. It yields the protein CASSILGRGSGFDQPQHF.

The chain carries TRBV7-9 and TRBJ2-1; a possible D gene is TRBD2 (5 bases). The germline V and J ends were trimmed by 0 bases and 3 bases, with 12 bases remaining between them. This CDR3 comprises 16 residues. Germline V gene sequence: CDR1 SEHNR, CDR2 FQNEAQ (reference sequence). CDR3 loop: CASSLASGIGYNEQFF. CDR3 DNA sequence: TGTGCCAGCAGCTTAGCGTCCGGGATAGGCTACAATGAGCAGTTCTTC.

CDR3 protein: CASSPTWTGAYEQYF. CDR3 nucleotides: TGTGCCAGCAGCCCTACATGGACAGGGGCCTACGAGCAGTACTTC. The chain uses TRBV7-9 and TRBJ2-7, with 9 nucleotides matching TRBD1. CDR3 length: 15 residues. The V gene's germline CDR1 is SEHNR and CDR2 FQNEAQ (reference sequence). V was pared by 5 bases and J by 2 bases, with 7 bases of the junction left unmatched.

The V and J genes are TRBV7-2 and TRBJ2-2; 7 bases line up with TRBD1. Germline loops: CDR1 SGHTA, CDR2 FQGNSA. The CDR3 contains 15 residues. V was pared by 2 bases and J by 4 bases, with 4 bases of the junction left unmatched. Here the CDR3 reads CASSLRGGITGELFF. The CDR3, as DNA: TGTGCCAGCAGCTTACGAGGGGGCATCACCGGGGAGCTGTTTTTT. Complete variable domain (other parts from reference TRBV7-2 and TRBJ2-2): GAGVSQSPSNKVTEKGKDVELRCDPISGHTALYWYRQSLGQGLEFLIYFQGNSAPDKSGLPSDRFSAERTGGSVSTLTIQRTQQEDSAVYLCASSLRGGITGELFFGEGSRLTVL.

This chain uses TRBV18 with TRBJ2-7; 8 nucleotides line up with TRBD1. CDR3 length: 16 residues. The V gene end was trimmed by 7 bases and the J gene end by 6 bases; junction bases not matched to a gene: 17. Germline V gene data show CDR1 as KGHSH and CDR2 as LQKENI. The CDR3 sequence: CASYGQGLMGASEQYF. The CDR3 region has the DNA TGTGCCAGCTATGGACAGGGCCTAATGGGCGCCTCCGAGCAGTACTTC.

The chain couples TRBV9 to TRBJ1-1, with TRBD1 as a possible D gene (6 bases). The V end lost 0 bases, the J end lost 0 bases, and 12 bases lay between the germline ends. Germline lookup yields CDR1 SGDLS and CDR2 YYNGEE. This CDR3 has 16 amino acids. The chain's CDR3 is CASSVGTGTMNTEAFF. CDR3 in DNA: TGTGCCAGCAGCGTAGGTACCGGGACAATGAACACTGAAGCTTTCTTT.

The chain employs TRBV5-6 and TRBJ2-7; TRBD2 matches 8 bases. Per germline, CDR1 SGHDT and CDR2 YYEEEE. V was clipped by 6 bases and J by 6 bases; unmatched bases: 8. The CDR3 consists of 13 residues. The CDR3: CASTPGLVTEQYF. The DNA for the CDR3 is TGTGCCAGCACGCCGGGACTAGTGACCGAGCAGTACTTC.

V and J are TRBV19 and TRBJ2-3, with 10 bases matching TRBD2. The germline CDR1 and CDR2 sequences are LNHDA and SQIVND (reference sequence). Trimming removed 7 bases from V and 2 bases from J; junction bases left unmatched: 3. This CDR3 has 14 amino acids. The DNA of the CDR3 is TGTGCCAGTAAACTAGCGGGAACCACAGATACGCAGTATTTT. This sequence encodes CASKLAGTTDTQYF.

The chain combines TRBV6-1 with TRBJ1-3, with TRBD1 matching over 8 bases. V lost 9 bases and J lost 4; bases outside the gene matches: 5. Germline assignment: CDR1 MNHNS and CDR2 SASEGT. The CDR3 extends over 13 amino acids. The CDR3 region has the DNA TGTGCCAGTGAGGACAGGGTGGGAAACACCATATATTTT. As protein: CASEDRVGNTIYF.

The chain recombines TRBV5-1 with TRBJ2-7, with a tentative D call TRBD1 (6 bases). Trimming stripped 0 bases from V and 1 base from J, with 11 bases between. The CDR3 contains 15 residues. CDR1 is SGHRS and CDR2 is YFSETQ in the germline V gene. Here the CDR3 reads CASSLVRTASYEQYF. The DNA of the CDR3 is TGCGCCAGCAGCTTGGTCCGGACAGCTTCCTACGAGCAGTACTTC. The full variable domain, its missing parts supplied by reference TRBV5-1 and TRBJ2-7, is KAGVTQTPRYLIKTRGQQVTLSCSPISGHRSVSWYQQTPGQGLQFLFEYFSETQRNKGNFPGRFSGRQFSNSRSEMNVSTLELGDSALYLCASSLVRTASYEQYFGPGTRLTVT.

This clone appeared a single time. The chain has TRBV5-1 and TRBJ2-7; 7 bases line up with TRBD1. The CDR3 is 14 residues long. The germline V gene has CDR1 SGHRS and CDR2 YFSETQ. V lost 5 bases to trimming and J lost 2 bases; unmatched junction nucleotides: 7. In nucleotides, the CDR3 is TGCGCCAGCAGACCGGGACAGATCACCTACGAGCAGTACTTC. Amino acid sequence: CASRPGQITYEQYF.

The CDR3 bases are TGTGCCAGCAGTCCAGGGTTTTTCAAGGAAGCTTTCTTT. Its translation: CASSPGFFKEAFF. The chain joins TRBV11-2 to TRBJ1-1; D might be TRBD1 (5 bases). The CDR3 loop spans 13 amino acids. The ends were cut back, 6 bases at V and 8 bases at J, with 16 bases in the middle. Per germline, CDR1 SGHAT and CDR2 FQNNGV.

The V gene is TRBV28, the J gene TRBJ1-5, with D tentatively TRBD1 (5 bases). The germline gives CDR1 MDHEN, CDR2 SYDVKM. This CDR3 contains 13 residues. V was clipped by 8 bases and J by 5 bases, with 13 bases between them. Here the CDR3 DNA reads TGTGCCAGCGGCCCAGGGTTGGATCAGCCCCAGCATTTT. This gives the protein CASGPGLDQPQHF.

In this sample, this clone turned up a few times. The rearrangement links TRBV27 to TRBJ2-7; the D gene is possibly TRBD2 (5 bases). Germline V gene data show CDR1 as MNHEY and CDR2 as SMNVEV (reference sequence). The CDR3 covers 12 residues. Trimming pared 3 bases from V and 6 bases from J, leaving 9 bases between. The CDR3 reads CASSFAGGEQYF. The CDR3 DNA is TGTGCCAGCAGTTTTGCGGGCGGCGAGCAGTACTTC.

The genes are TRBV27 and TRBJ2-1, with 9 bases identical to TRBD2. Germline values: CDR1 MNHEY, CDR2 SMNVEV (reference sequence). This CDR3 comprises 16 residues. V was pared by 3 bases and J by 6 bases, with 9 bases of the junction left unmatched. Here the CDR3 reads CASSFILAGGPNEQFF. The CDR3 nucleotides read TGTGCCAGCAGTTTTATACTGGCGGGAGGGCCCAATGAGCAGTTCTTC.

This chain links TRBV28 with TRBJ1-4; D is perhaps TRBD1 (5 bases). Germline assignment: CDR1 MDHEN and CDR2 SYDVKM. The CDR3 has 15 amino acids. V was cut by 9 bases and J by 6 bases, with 20 bases left in between. This CDR3 reads CASRPAGSGDEKLFF. As DNA, the CDR3 is TGTGCCAGTAGACCCGCAGGGTCGGGAGATGAAAAACTGTTTTTT. Full variable domain (outside the CDR3, taken from reference TRBV28 and TRBJ1-4): DVKVTQSSRYLVKRTGEKVFLECVQDMDHENMFWYRQDPGLGLRLIYFSYDVKMKEKGDIPEGYSVSREKKERFSLILESASTNQTSMYLCASRPAGSGDEKLFFGSGTQLSVL.

CDR3 DNA: TGTGCCAGCAGCTTCGGACAGTACGAGCAGTACTTC. Amino acid sequence: CASSFGQYEQYF. This chain joins TRBV7-9 and TRBJ2-7, with D perhaps matching TRBD1 (6 bases). Germline CDR1 and CDR2: SEHNR and FQNEAQ (reference sequence). This CDR3 is 12 amino acids long. Trimming removed 3 bases at V and 4 bases at J, with 7 bases between.

The V and J genes are TRBV2 and TRBJ1-2, with 11 bases fitting TRBD1. In germline, CDR1 is SNHLY, CDR2 FYNNEI. With 7 bases clipped from V and 2 bases from J, the junction kept 3 bases outside the gene matches. The CDR3 extends over 14 amino acids. The CDR3 DNA is TGTGCCAGCACCCGGACAGGGGGCAACTATGGCTACACCTTC. It translates to CASTRTGGNYGYTF.

The chain recombines TRBV7-2 with TRBJ2-1; perhaps TRBD2 as D (5 bases). The CDR3 contains 16 residues. The ends were cut back, 6 bases at V and 7 bases at J, with 22 bases in the middle. Germline-derived CDR1 and CDR2 are SGHTA and FQGNSA. The DNA of the CDR3 is TGTGCCAGCAGTTTCAGAGTAAGGGAGTTAGGGAATGAGCAGTTCTTC. This sequence encodes CASSFRVRELGNEQFF.